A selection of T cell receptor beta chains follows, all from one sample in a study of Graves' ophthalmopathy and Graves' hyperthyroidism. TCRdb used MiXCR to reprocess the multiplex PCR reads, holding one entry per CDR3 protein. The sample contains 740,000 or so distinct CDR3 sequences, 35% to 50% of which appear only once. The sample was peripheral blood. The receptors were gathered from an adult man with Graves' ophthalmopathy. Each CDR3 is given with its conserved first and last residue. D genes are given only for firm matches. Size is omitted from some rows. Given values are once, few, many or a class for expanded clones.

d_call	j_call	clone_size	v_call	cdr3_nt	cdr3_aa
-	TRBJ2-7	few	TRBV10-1	TGCGCCAGCAGTTTTCGGCCTGGCCGGGAGCAGTACTTC	CASSFRPGREQYF
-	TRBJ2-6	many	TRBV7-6	TGTGCCAGCAGCTTAGAAGGGGACTTCGGACCTGGGGCCAACGTCCTGACTTTC	CASSLEGDFGPGANVLTF
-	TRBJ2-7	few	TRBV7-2	TGTGCCAGCAGCTTGGAAAGGGCAGCCTACGAGCAGTACTTC	CASSLERAAYEQYF
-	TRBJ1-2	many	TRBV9	TGTGCCAGCAGCGGGGTCGATGGCTACACCTTC	CASSGVDGYTF
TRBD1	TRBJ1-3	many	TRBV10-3	TGTGCCATCAGGAAGGACAGGGCTGGAAACACCATATATTTT	CAIRKDRAGNTIYF
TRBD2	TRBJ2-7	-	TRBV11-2	TGTGCCAGCAGCTTTAGCGGGGGACCCCCCGCCGAGCAGTACTTC	CASSFSGGPPAEQYF
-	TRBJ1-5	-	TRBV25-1	TGTGCCAGCAGTGATAGTGCCGGGGAGCATTTT	CASSDSAGEHF
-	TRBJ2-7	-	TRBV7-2	TGCGCCAGCAGCCAAGAAGTCAGGGCCTACGAGCAGTACTTC	CASSQEVRAYEQYF
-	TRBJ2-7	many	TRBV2	TGTGCCAGCAGTCCTCGCCCGGGACTGTCCTACGAGCAGTACTTC	CASSPRPGLSYEQYF
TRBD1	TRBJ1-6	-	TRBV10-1	TGCGCCAGCGTTGGTCGGGACAGGGGATCACCCCTCCACTTT	CASVGRDRGSPLHF
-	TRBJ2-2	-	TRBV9	TGTGCCAGCAGCCCCCGGGTAGGGCCGGGAAACACCGGGGAGCTGTTTTTT	CASSPRVGPGNTGELFF
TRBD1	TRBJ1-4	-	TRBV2	TGTGCCAGCAGTTACCTCACCGGGACAGGGAATGAAAAACTGTTTTTT	CASSYLTGTGNEKLFF
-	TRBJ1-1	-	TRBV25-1	TGTGCCAGCAGTGAGATGGGATCGGGACCTTTTACTGAAGCTTTCTTT	CASSEMGSGPFTEAFF
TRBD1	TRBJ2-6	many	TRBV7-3	TGTGCCAGCAGCTTCGGGACAGGGGGTGGTGGGGCCAACGTCCTGACTTTC	CASSFGTGGGGANVLTF
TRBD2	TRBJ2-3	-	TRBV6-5	TGTGCCGTGGGAGAGGGAGCGGGAGCCCCGGATACGCAGTATTTT	CAVGEGAGAPDTQYF
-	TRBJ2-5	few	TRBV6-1	TGTGCCAGCAGTTACCCCGGCCGAGGTCGGGAGACCCAGTACTTC	CASSYPGRGRETQYF
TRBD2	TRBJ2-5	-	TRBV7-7	TGTGCCAGCAGCCCAGGGATAGCGGGAGAGCAAGAGACCCAGTACTTC	CASSPGIAGEQETQYF
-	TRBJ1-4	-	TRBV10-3	TGTGCCATCAGTGCATCGACCGGGAATGAAAAACTGTTTTTT	CAISASTGNEKLFF
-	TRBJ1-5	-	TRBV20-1	TGCAGTGCTAGACAAGGGGGGGTTCAGCCCCAGCATTTT	CSARQGGVQPQHF
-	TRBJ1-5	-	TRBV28	TGTGCCAGCAATGGGAGGTTATATCAGCCCCAGCATTTT	CASNGRLYQPQHF
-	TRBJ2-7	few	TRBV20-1	TGCAGTGCTAGAGTGAGATCGGTCGGCGAGCAGTACTTC	CSARVRSVGEQYF
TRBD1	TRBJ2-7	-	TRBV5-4	TGTGCCAGCAGCGACGGGGGACAGGGGTCCTACGAGCAGTACTTC	CASSDGGQGSYEQYF
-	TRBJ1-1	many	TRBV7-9	TGTGCCAGCAGCCAACGGGGGACTGAAGCTTTCTTT	CASSQRGTEAFF
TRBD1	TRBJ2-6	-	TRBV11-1	TGTGCCAGCATCAAATCTCCAGTCAGGGGGTCAACCGGGGCCAACGTCCTGACTTTC	CASIKSPVRGSTGANVLTF
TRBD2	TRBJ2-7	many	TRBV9	TGTGCCAGCAGCGTGGGCGGGAGTCAACGCGAGCAGTACTTC	CASSVGGSQREQYF